Listed below are T cell receptor beta chains from one sample, sequenced in a study of blood T cell repertoires in COVID-19. The table came from immunoSEQ multiplex PCR; TCRdb's copy has only in-frame clones and leaves some out. Here the sample spans 200,000 to 250,000 clones, 80% to 90% being singletons. Sequences were obtained from peripheral blood. Every receptor here comes from a woman aged 45-65 years with acute or convalescent COVID-19. The CDR3 runs from the conserved cysteine through the conserved F or W. The D gene is left open where the match is weak. The size field is filled for only some rows; it gives once, few, many or a size class.

J: TRBJ2-5
D: TRBD1
V: TRBV5-1
size: NA
CDR3: CASSWGQGDAQETQYF
DNA: TGCGCCAGCAGCTGGGGACAGGGGGACGCTCAAGAGACCCAGTACTTC

J: TRBJ2-7
D: TRBD1
V: TRBV7-6
size: once
CDR3: CASSIGTGAYEQYF
DNA: TGTGCCAGCAGCATCGGTACAGGGGCCTACGAGCAGTACTTC

J: TRBJ2-1
D: NA
V: TRBV19
size: NA
CDR3: CASSIGGPEQFF
DNA: TGTGCCAGTAGTATTGGTGGCCCCGAGCAGTTCTTC

J: TRBJ2-5
D: NA
V: TRBV6-5
size: NA
CDR3: CASKGAFLQETQYF
DNA: TGTGCCAGCAAAGGGGCCTTCCTCCAAGAGACCCAGTACTTC

J: TRBJ2-1
D: TRBD2
V: TRBV19
size: NA
CDR3: CASSPRLAGVGNEQFF
DNA: TGTGCCAGTAGTCCCCGGTTAGCGGGGGTTGGGAATGAGCAGTTCTTC

J: TRBJ1-2
D: NA
V: TRBV3-1/TRBV3-2
size: once
CDR3: CASSQLTGRGTYGYTF
DNA: TGTGCCAGCAGCCAACTAACGGGTAGAGGGACTTATGGCTACACCTTC

J: TRBJ2-1
D: TRBD2
V: TRBV11-3
size: few
CDR3: CASSLGSGGAAIF
DNA: TGTGCCAGCAGCTTAGGTAGCGGGGGGGCCGCGATCTTC

J: TRBJ2-7
D: TRBD2
V: TRBV6-5
size: NA
CDR3: CASSYERGGYEQYF
DNA: TGTGCCAGCAGTTACGAACGGGGGGGCTACGAGCAGTACTTC

J: TRBJ1-4
D: TRBD1
V: TRBV30
size: NA
CDR3: CAWSGYRGPTNEKLFF
DNA: TGTGCCTGGAGTGGGTACAGGGGTCCAACTAATGAAAAACTGTTTTTT

J: TRBJ2-7
D: NA
V: TRBV4-3
size: NA
CDR3: CASSQADSSYEQYF
DNA: TGCGCCAGCAGCCAAGCCGACAGTTCCTACGAGCAGTACTTC

J: TRBJ2-7
D: NA
V: TRBV19
size: NA
CDR3: CASSIWGLPGRFDEQYF
DNA: TGTGCCAGTAGTATATGGGGACTCCCGGGGCGCTTCGACGAGCAGTACTTC

J: TRBJ1-2
D: NA
V: TRBV11-3
size: once
CDR3: CASSLDREGYGYTF
DNA: TGTGCCAGCAGCTTAGACAGGGAAGGCTATGGCTACACCTTC

J: TRBJ2-1
D: NA
V: TRBV7-6
size: NA
CDR3: CASSRYSSGTESSYNEQFF
DNA: TGTGCCAGCAGCCGATATTCGTCGGGGACTGAGAGCTCCTACAATGAGCAGTTCTTC

J: TRBJ2-4
D: NA
V: TRBV9
size: NA
CDR3: CASSAGPRVRDIQYF
DNA: TGTGCCAGCAGCGCTGGGCCCAGGGTTAGGGACATTCAGTACTTC

J: TRBJ1-1
D: NA
V: TRBV11-2
size: NA
CDR3: CASSLGQNTEAFF
DNA: TGTGCCAGCAGCTTAGGACAGAACACTGAAGCTTTCTTT

J: TRBJ1-1
D: TRBD1
V: TRBV29-1
size: few
CDR3: CSVERGGAAEAFF
DNA: TGCAGCGTTGAGAGAGGGGGCGCGGCTGAAGCTTTCTTT

J: TRBJ1-3
D: NA
V: TRBV7-7
size: NA
CDR3: CASSPGQGNTIYF
DNA: TGTGCCAGCAGCCCAGGGCAGGGAAACACCATATATTTT

J: TRBJ1-5
D: NA
V: TRBV23-1
size: NA
CDR3: CASSQLRGLNPPKQPQHF
DNA: TGCGCCAGCAGTCAATTACGAGGGTTGAATCCGCCTAAGCAGCCCCAGCATTTT

J: TRBJ2-7
D: NA
V: TRBV11-2
size: NA
CDR3: CASSLAPGQRYEQYF
DNA: TGTGCCAGCAGCTTAGCTCCCGGACAGAGATACGAGCAGTACTTC

J: TRBJ2-7
D: TRBD2
V: TRBV19
size: NA
CDR3: CASSIGTSYEQYF
DNA: TGTGCCAGTAGTATAGGGACTAGCTACGAGCAGTACTTC

J: TRBJ1-4
D: NA
V: TRBV6-6
size: NA
CDR3: CASTQTATNEKLFF
DNA: TGTGCCAGCACCCAGACAGCAACTAATGAAAAACTGTTTTTT

J: TRBJ2-1
D: NA
V: TRBV7-2
size: NA
CDR3: CASSLALNNEQFF
DNA: TGTGCCAGCAGCTTAGCGCTAAACAATGAGCAGTTCTTC

J: TRBJ1-2
D: NA
V: TRBV19
size: NA
CDR3: CASTYASGTGTYGYTF
DNA: TGTGCCAGTACCTACGCGAGCGGGACGGGAACCTATGGCTACACCTTC

J: TRBJ2-1
D: TRBD2
V: TRBV25-1
size: once
CDR3: CASSALGTSRTYNEQFF
DNA: TGTGCCAGCAGTGCCCTAGGGACTAGCCGAACGTACAATGAGCAGTTCTTC

J: TRBJ2-7
D: TRBD2
V: TRBV6-2/TRBV6-3
size: NA
CDR3: CASSSPSGRDYEQYF
DNA: TGTGCCAGCAGTTCCCCTAGCGGGAGGGACTACGAGCAGTACTTC

J: TRBJ2-5
D: NA
V: TRBV18
size: NA
CDR3: CASSSRVDQETQYF
DNA: TGTGCCAGCTCATCCAGGGTTGACCAAGAGACCCAGTACTTC

J: TRBJ2-7
D: TRBD1
V: TRBV7-8
size: few
CDR3: CASSFTGGREQYF
DNA: TGTGCCAGCAGCTTTACAGGGGGTCGCGAGCAGTACTTC

J: TRBJ1-1
D: NA
V: TRBV10-3
size: NA
CDR3: CAIMANNGDTEAFF
DNA: TGTGCCATCATGGCAAATAACGGGGACACTGAAGCTTTCTTT

J: TRBJ1-5
D: NA
V: TRBV5-6
size: NA
CDR3: CASSFTGGQPQHF
DNA: TGTGCCAGCAGCTTCACGGGAGGTCAGCCCCAGCATTTT

J: TRBJ2-7
D: TRBD2
V: TRBV18
size: NA
CDR3: CASSPPAGGPYEQYF
DNA: TGTGCCAGCTCACCACCGGCGGGAGGGCCCTACGAGCAGTACTTC

J: TRBJ1-1
D: NA
V: TRBV29-1
size: NA
CDR3: CSVEISGGPNTEAFF
DNA: TGCAGCGTTGAAATTAGCGGAGGGCCGAACACTGAAGCTTTCTTT

J: TRBJ2-1
D: NA
V: TRBV18
size: NA
CDR3: CASSPFPRQDSYNEQFF
DNA: TGTGCCAGCTCACCGTTTCCGAGACAGGACTCCTACAATGAGCAGTTCTTC

J: TRBJ2-1
D: TRBD1
V: TRBV27
size: NA
CDR3: CASSFFTGTGVDNEQFF
DNA: TGTGCCAGCAGTTTTTTTACCGGGACAGGGGTTGACAATGAGCAGTTCTTC

J: TRBJ2-7
D: NA
V: TRBV25-1
size: NA
CDR3: CASSKEGALYEQYF
DNA: TGTGCCAGCAGTAAGGAGGGGGCGCTTTACGAGCAGTACTTC

J: TRBJ1-1
D: TRBD1
V: TRBV6-1
size: NA
CDR3: CASSERTGEGNMNTEAFF
DNA: TGTGCCAGCAGTGAAAGAACAGGGGAAGGGAACATGAACACTGAAGCTTTCTTT

J: TRBJ2-7
D: NA
V: TRBV7-2
size: few
CDR3: CASRPRLASSYEQYF
DNA: TGTGCCAGCAGACCCCGGCTAGCTAGCTCCTACGAGCAGTACTTC

J: TRBJ2-2
D: TRBD1
V: TRBV7-2
size: NA
CDR3: CASSPRQGNGELFF
DNA: TGTGCCAGCAGCCCCAGACAGGGCAACGGGGAGCTGTTTTTT

J: TRBJ2-3
D: TRBD1
V: TRBV5-6
size: NA
CDR3: CASSLTPGQTDTQYF
DNA: TGTGCCAGCAGCTTGACTCCGGGACAGACAGATACGCAGTATTTT

J: TRBJ2-3
D: NA
V: TRBV24-1
size: NA
CDR3: CATSDFLAGIQYF
DNA: TGTGCCACCAGTGATTTCTTGGCGGGAATTCAGTATTTT

J: TRBJ1-3
D: TRBD1
V: TRBV4-3
size: NA
CDR3: CASSQEDRVGNTIYF
DNA: TGCGCCAGCAGCCAAGAGGACAGGGTAGGAAACACCATATATTTT

J: TRBJ2-1
D: TRBD2
V: TRBV14
size: NA
CDR3: CASRRGYNEQFF
DNA: TGTGCCAGCAGGCGGGGGTACAATGAGCAGTTCTTC

J: TRBJ2-7
D: NA
V: TRBV30
size: few
CDR3: CAWRNSYEQYF
DNA: TGTGCCTGGAGGAATAGCTACGAGCAGTACTTC

J: TRBJ1-6
D: NA
V: TRBV14
size: NA
CDR3: CASSQEGVLSYNSPLHF
DNA: TGTGCCAGCAGCCAAGAAGGGGTTCTCTCCTATAATTCACCCCTCCACTTT

J: TRBJ1-2
D: NA
V: TRBV7-9
size: NA
CDR3: CATTPKQDFYGYTF
DNA: TGTGCCACCACGCCCAAACAGGATTTTTATGGCTACACCTTC

J: TRBJ1-2
D: NA
V: TRBV11-3
size: NA
CDR3: CASSLDPGGGYTF
DNA: TGTGCCAGCAGCTTAGATCCGGGGGGAGGCTACACCTTC

J: TRBJ2-3
D: TRBD2
V: TRBV9
size: NA
CDR3: CASSETGRPDTQYF
DNA: TGTGCCAGCAGCGAGACCGGGAGGCCAGATACGCAGTATTTT

J: TRBJ2-3
D: NA
V: TRBV9
size: NA
CDR3: CASSPSSELPGDTQYF
DNA: TGTGCCAGCAGCCCCTCTAGCGAACTGCCGGGGGATACGCAGTATTTT

J: TRBJ1-6
D: NA
V: TRBV4-3
size: NA
CDR3: CASSQVRGYNSPLHF
DNA: TGCGCCAGCAGCCAAGTACGGGGTTATAATTCACCCCTCCACTTT

J: TRBJ2-1
D: NA
V: TRBV29-1
size: NA
CDR3: CSVRQGLYNEQFF
DNA: TGCAGCGTCCGGCAGGGTCTATACAATGAGCAGTTCTTC

J: TRBJ1-5
D: NA
V: TRBV19
size: NA
CDR3: CASSIDGGRTDSNQPQHF
DNA: TGTGCCAGTAGTATAGATGGGGGTCGGACAGATAGCAATCAGCCCCAGCATTTT

J: TRBJ2-2
D: NA
V: TRBV5-1
size: NA
CDR3: CASSLAEKVTGELFF
DNA: TGCGCCAGCAGCTTGGCGGAGAAGGTAACCGGGGAGCTGTTTTTT

J: TRBJ2-2
D: TRBD1
V: TRBV20-1
size: NA
CDR3: CSASPGQGAITGELFF
DNA: TGCAGTGCTAGTCCAGGACAGGGGGCTATCACCGGGGAGCTGTTTTTT

J: TRBJ2-2
D: NA
V: TRBV11-2
size: NA
CDR3: CASSLRMDSITGELFF
DNA: TGTGCCAGCAGCTTACGGATGGACTCAATCACCGGGGAGCTGTTTTTT

J: TRBJ1-1
D: TRBD1
V: TRBV18
size: NA
CDR3: CASSQGALYTEAFF
DNA: TGTGCCAGCTCCCAGGGGGCTCTGTACACTGAAGCTTTCTTT

J: TRBJ2-7
D: NA
V: TRBV7-2
size: NA
CDR3: CASSLGQPGDYEQYF
DNA: TGTGCCAGCAGCTTAGGGCAGCCGGGGGACTACGAGCAGTACTTC

J: TRBJ2-1
D: TRBD2
V: TRBV7-9
size: NA
CDR3: CASSLQRGGYNEQFF
DNA: TGTGCCAGCAGCTTACAGCGGGGGGGATACAATGAGCAGTTCTTC

J: TRBJ2-2
D: NA
V: TRBV7-2
size: NA
CDR3: CASSLAILAAELFF
DNA: TGTGCCAGCAGCTTAGCGATCTTAGCTGCGGAGCTGTTTTTT

J: TRBJ2-6
D: TRBD1
V: TRBV4-1
size: NA
CDR3: CASSQETGGVAGANVLTF
DNA: TGCGCCAGCAGCCAAGAAACAGGGGGAGTTGCTGGGGCCAACGTCCTGACTTTC

J: TRBJ1-2
D: TRBD1
V: TRBV29-1
size: NA
CDR3: CSVDTRGDYGYTF
DNA: TGCAGCGTTGATACCAGGGGGGACTATGGCTACACCTTC